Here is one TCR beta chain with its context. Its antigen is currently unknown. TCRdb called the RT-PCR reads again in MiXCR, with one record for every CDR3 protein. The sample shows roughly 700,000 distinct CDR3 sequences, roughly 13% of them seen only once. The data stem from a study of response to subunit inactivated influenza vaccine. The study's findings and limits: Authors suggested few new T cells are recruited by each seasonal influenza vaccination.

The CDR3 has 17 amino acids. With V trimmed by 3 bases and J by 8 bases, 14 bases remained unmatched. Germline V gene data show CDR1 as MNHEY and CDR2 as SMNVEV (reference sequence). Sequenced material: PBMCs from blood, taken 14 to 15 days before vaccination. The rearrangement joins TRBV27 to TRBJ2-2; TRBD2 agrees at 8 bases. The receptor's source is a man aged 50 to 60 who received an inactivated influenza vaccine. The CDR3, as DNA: TGTGCCAGCAGTTTCCTACCTCATGGACTAGCCAAGGGGGAGCTGTTTTTT. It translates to CASSFLPHGLAKGELFF.